This entry is about one T cell receptor (beta chain). The antigen is unknown. The data derive from a study of radiotherapy plus CTLA-4 blockade in lung cancer. Method: immunoSEQ multiplex PCR; TCRdb's copy keeps in-frame clones and lacks some. Altogether 89,000 or so clones are present, approximately 78% being singletons, with the ten largest covering 3% to 3.5%. The V gene lost 2 bases and the J gene lost 7 bases, with 12 bases spanning the gap. Germline V gene sequence: CDR1 LNHDA, CDR2 SQIVND (reference sequence). This CDR3 is built from 14 residues. People whose metastatic non-small-cell lung cancer was chemo-refractory got focal radiation along with CTLA-4 blockade by ipilimumab. Study-level points and caveats: Response was reportedly best predicted by early blood T cell clone dynamics, with interferon-beta.

The receptor's source is a human donor with non-small cell lung cancer who had a partial response to radiotherapy plus ipilimumab. The chain has TRBV19 and TRBJ1-5; D gene uncertain. The source material was peripheral blood, sampled from a patient treated with radiotherapy plus ipilimumab. The CDR3 DNA reads TGTGCCAGTAGTATACGACTCGGCGGCCAGCCCCAGCATTTT. Its translation is CASSIRLGGQPQHF.